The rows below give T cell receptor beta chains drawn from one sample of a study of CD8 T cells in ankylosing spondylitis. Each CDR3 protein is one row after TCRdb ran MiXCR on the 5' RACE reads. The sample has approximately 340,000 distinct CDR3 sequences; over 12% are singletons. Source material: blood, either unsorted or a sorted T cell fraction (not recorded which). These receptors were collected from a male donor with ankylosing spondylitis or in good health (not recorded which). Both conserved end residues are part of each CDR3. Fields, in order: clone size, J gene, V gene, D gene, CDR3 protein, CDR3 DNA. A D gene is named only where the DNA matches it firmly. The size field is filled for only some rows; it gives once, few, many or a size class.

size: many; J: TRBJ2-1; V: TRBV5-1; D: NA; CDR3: CASSDSGNEQFF; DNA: TGCGCCAGCAGCGACAGCGGCAATGAGCAGTTCTTC
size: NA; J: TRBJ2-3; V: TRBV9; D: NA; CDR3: CASSVEAGRGGTDTQYF; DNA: TGTGCCAGCAGCGTAGAGGCTGGCAGGGGAGGGACAGATACGCAGTATTTT
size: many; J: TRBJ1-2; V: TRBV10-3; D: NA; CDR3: CAISETSNYGYTF; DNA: TGTGCCATCAGTGAGACTTCTAACTATGGCTACACCTTC
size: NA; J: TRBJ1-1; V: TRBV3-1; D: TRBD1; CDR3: CASRSLDRGAGEAFF; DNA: TGTGCCAGCAGGAGTTTAGACAGGGGAGCGGGTGAAGCTTTCTTT
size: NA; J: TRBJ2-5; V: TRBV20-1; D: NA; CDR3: CSATGGTGNQETQYF; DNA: TGCAGTGCTACGGGGGGGACAGGCAACCAAGAGACCCAGTACTTC
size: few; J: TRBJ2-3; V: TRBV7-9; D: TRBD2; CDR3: CASSNLAGASNTQYF; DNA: TGTGCCAGCAGCAATCTAGCGGGGGCTTCAAATACGCAGTATTTT
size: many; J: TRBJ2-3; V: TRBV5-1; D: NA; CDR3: CASSLNLQADTQYF; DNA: TGCGCCAGCAGCTTGAACCTTCAGGCAGATACGCAGTATTTT
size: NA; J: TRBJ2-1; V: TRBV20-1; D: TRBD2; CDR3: CSARDRSGMNNEQFF; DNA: TGCAGTGCTAGAGATCGAAGCGGGATGAACAATGAGCAGTTCTTC
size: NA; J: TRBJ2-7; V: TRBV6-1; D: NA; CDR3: CASSPSGPVGEQYF; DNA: TGTGCCAGCAGTCCTTCCGGTCCGGTCGGGGAGCAGTACTTC
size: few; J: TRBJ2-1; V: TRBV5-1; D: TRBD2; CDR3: CASSRPGLADFNEQFF; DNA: TGCGCCAGCAGCAGGCCGGGACTAGCGGATTTCAATGAGCAGTTCTTC
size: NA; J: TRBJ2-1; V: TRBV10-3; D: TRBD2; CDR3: CAISTGTSSYNEQFF; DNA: TGTGCCATCAGCACCGGGACTAGCTCCTACAATGAGCAGTTCTTC
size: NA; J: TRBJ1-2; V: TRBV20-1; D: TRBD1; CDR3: CSARVDGLARGLTPNGYTF; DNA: TGCAGTGCTAGAGTTGATGGCCTAGCCAGGGGGCTAACACCTAATGGCTACACCTTC
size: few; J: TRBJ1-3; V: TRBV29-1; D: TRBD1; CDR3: CSVHGDSSGNTIYF; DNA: TGCAGCGTTCACGGGGACAGCTCTGGAAACACCATATATTTT
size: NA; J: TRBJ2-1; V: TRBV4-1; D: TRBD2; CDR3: CASSQSMRTSGYNEQFF; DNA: TGCGCCAGCAGCCAATCTATGAGGACTAGCGGATACAATGAGCAGTTCTTC
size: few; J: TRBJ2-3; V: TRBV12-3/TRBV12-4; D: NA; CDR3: CASRGLNTDTQYF; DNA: TGTGCCAGCAGGGGGCTGAACACAGATACGCAGTATTTT
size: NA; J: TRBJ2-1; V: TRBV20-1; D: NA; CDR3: CSARDRLPGQFF; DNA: TGCAGTGCTAGAGATCGACTTCCGGGGCAGTTCTTC
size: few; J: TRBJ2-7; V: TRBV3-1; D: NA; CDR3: CASSQEWEYPGNEQYF; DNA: TGTGCCAGCAGCCAAGAATGGGAGTACCCCGGCAACGAGCAGTACTTC
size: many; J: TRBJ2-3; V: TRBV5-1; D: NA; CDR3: CASSLGDSTDTQYF; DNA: TGCGCCAGCAGCTTGGGGGATTCAACAGATACGCAGTATTTT
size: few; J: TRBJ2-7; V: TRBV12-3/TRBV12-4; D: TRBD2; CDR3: CASSLAGGRSEQYF; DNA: TGTGCCAGCAGTTTAGCCGGGGGGAGGAGCGAGCAGTACTTC
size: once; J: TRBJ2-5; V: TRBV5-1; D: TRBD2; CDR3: CASSLIGGGKETQYF; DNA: TGCGCCAGCAGCTTGATCGGGGGGGGTAAAGAGACCCAGTACTTC
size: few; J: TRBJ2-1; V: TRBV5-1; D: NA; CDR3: CASSPWGGAYNEQFF; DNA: TGCGCCAGCAGCCCTTGGGGCGGGGCATACAATGAGCAGTTCTTC
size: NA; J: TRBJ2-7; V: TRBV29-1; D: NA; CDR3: CSVRTWEQYF; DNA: TGCAGCGTTCGGACCTGGGAGCAGTACTTC
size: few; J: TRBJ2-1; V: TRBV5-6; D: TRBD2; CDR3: CATASGGPSSYNEQFF; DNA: TGTGCCACAGCTAGCGGGGGGCCGAGCTCCTACAATGAGCAGTTCTTC
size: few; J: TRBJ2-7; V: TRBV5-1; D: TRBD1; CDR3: CASSPGTGNSYEQYF; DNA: TGCGCCAGCAGCCCCGGGACAGGAAATTCCTACGAGCAGTACTTC
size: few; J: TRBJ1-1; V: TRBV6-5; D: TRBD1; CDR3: CASSYSGTGDTEAFF; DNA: TGTGCCAGCAGTTACAGTGGGACAGGGGACACTGAAGCTTTCTTT
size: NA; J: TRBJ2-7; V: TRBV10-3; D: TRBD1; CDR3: CAISDSTGVYEQYF; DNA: TGTGCCATCAGTGATTCGACAGGGGTTTACGAGCAGTACTTC
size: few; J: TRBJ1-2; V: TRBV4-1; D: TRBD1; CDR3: CASSLAPGQEDGYGYTF; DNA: TGCGCCAGCAGCCTTGCTCCGGGACAGGAGGATGGCTATGGCTACACCTTC
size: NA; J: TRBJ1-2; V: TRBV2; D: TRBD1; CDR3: CASSQMNRGGYGYTF; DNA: TGTGCCAGCAGCCAAATGAACAGGGGAGGGTATGGCTACACCTTC
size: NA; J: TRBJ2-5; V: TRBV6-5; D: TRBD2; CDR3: CASSSRGSGRTETQYF; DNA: TGTGCCAGCAGTTCCCGGGGTAGCGGGAGAACAGAGACCCAGTACTTC
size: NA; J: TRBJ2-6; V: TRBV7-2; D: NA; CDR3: CASSSGGGVGANVLTF; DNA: TGTGCCAGCAGCTCTGGAGGGGGCGTTGGGGCCAACGTCCTGACTTTC
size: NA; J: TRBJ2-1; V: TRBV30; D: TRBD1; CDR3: CAWRKGAGNEQFF; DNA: TGTGCCTGGAGGAAGGGGGCAGGGAATGAGCAGTTCTTC
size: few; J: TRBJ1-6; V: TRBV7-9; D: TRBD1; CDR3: CASSFYAGTGSSPLHF; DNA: TGTGCCAGCAGCTTTTACGCCGGGACAGGGAGTTCACCCCTCCACTTT